Listed below are T cell receptor beta chains from one sample, sequenced in a study of cytomegalovirus exposure and HLA in healthy donors. Only in-frame clones appear in the TCRdb table, and some are missing; sequencing was by immunoSEQ multiplex PCR. The sample yields 100,000 to 150,000 clones, around 90% seen once. Sample: PBMCs. These receptors all stem from a young woman in good health and CMV-seronegative. CDR3s include the opening cysteine and the closing phenylalanine or tryptophan. A D gene is named only where the DNA matches it firmly. Clone sizes are given selectively: once, few, many, or a class where the clone is expanded.

. TRBD2 TRBJ2-7 TRBV7-2 16 TGTGCCAGCAGCTTGTCGGGACTAGCGGGAGGTTATGAGCAGTACTTC CASSLSGLAGGYEQYF
. TRBD1 TRBJ2-7 TRBV10-2 13 TGCGCCAGCACCCGGGGACAGGCCTACGAGCAGTACTTC CASTRGQAYEQYF
few TRBD2 TRBJ2-1 TRBV27 13 TGTGCCAGCAGTTTAACCCAAGCGGGGGGACAGTTCTTC CASSLTQAGGQFF
. . TRBJ1-1 TRBV6-1 14 TGTGCCAGCAGTGAAGGTTCAGGGTTGTCTGAAGCTTTCTTT CASSEGSGLSEAFF
. TRBD1 TRBJ1-5 TRBV7-9 14 TGTGCCAGCAGCTCCGACAGGGGCAATCAGCCCCAGCATTTT CASSSDRGNQPQHF
. . TRBJ2-1 TRBV5-1 13 TGCGCCAGCAGCTTGGCCGAGGCTAATGAGCAGTTCTTC CASSLAEANEQFF
. . TRBJ2-7 TRBV19 15 TGTGCCAGTAGTATATTCGGACACAGCTCCTACGAGCAGTACTTC CASSIFGHSSYEQYF
. TRBD2 TRBJ2-7 TRBV7-9 12 TGTGCCAGCAGCCGAGGGACTAGCGAGCAGTACTTC CASSRGTSEQYF
. . TRBJ1-4 TRBV28 15 TGTGCCAGCAGCCCCATCCGTCAGGGGAATGAAAAACTGTTTTTT CASSPIRQGNEKLFF
. TRBD1 TRBJ2-7 TRBV5-6 13 TGTGCCAGCAGCTGGGGGACAGGGGACGAGCAGTACTTC CASSWGTGDEQYF
. . TRBJ1-1 TRBV25-1 12 TGTGCCAGCAGTGAATCCCGCACTGAAGCTTTCTTT CASSESRTEAFF
. TRBD2 TRBJ2-3 TRBV2 15 TGTGCCAGCAGTGACAGACGGGAGGGCACAGATACGCAGTATTTT CASSDRREGTDTQYF
. . TRBJ2-7 TRBV10-3 12 TGTGCCATCAGCAGCGGCTCCTACGAGCAGTACTTC CAISSGSYEQYF
. TRBD2 TRBJ2-1 TRBV10-2 13 TGCGCCAGCATAAGGGGTAGCGGGAATGAGCAGTTCTTC CASIRGSGNEQFF
. . TRBJ2-1 TRBV7-2 16 TGTGCCAGCAGCTTAGCGCCGTTGAGCTCCTACAATGAGCAGTTCTTC CASSLAPLSSYNEQFF
. . TRBJ1-1 TRBV28 14 TGTGCCAGCAGTTTTCGGGGAGGTAGGACTGAAGCTTTCTTT CASSFRGGRTEAFF
. TRBD1 TRBJ2-3 TRBV6-5 15 TGTGCCAGCAGTAAGCTGGGACAGCTCACAGATACGCAGTATTTT CASSKLGQLTDTQYF
. . TRBJ2-1 TRBV29-1 14 TGCAGCGTTGAACGGCAGGGAATAGGGAATGAGCAGTTCTTC CSVERQGIGNEQFF
once TRBD2 TRBJ2-2 TRBV18 15 TGTGCCAGCTCACTAGCGGGGGCGCGCACCGGGGAGCTGTTTTTT CASSLAGARTGELFF
. . TRBJ2-5 TRBV28 13 TGTGCCAGCAGTTCCGGACTTGGGGAGACCCAGTACTTC CASSSGLGETQYF
. . TRBJ1-1 TRBV5-1 13 TGCGCCAGCACCCCGGGACATCAGGCTGAAGCTTTCTTT CASTPGHQAEAFF